This T cell receptor (beta chain) came from a study of blood T cell repertoires in COVID-19. CDR3 length equals 15 residues. Trimming took 3 bases from V and 7 from J, leaving 16 bases between them. Germline V gives CDR1 WNHNN, CDR2 SYGVQD (reference sequence). Per the study methods: It was from reference gene primer amplification that nucleated cell counts were estimated. Data came from immunoSEQ multiplex PCR; TCRdb stores just in-frame clones and leaves some out. That table is the source of V, J and clone size, and D and trimming were worked out from the DNA. The data contain fewer than 250,000 clones, 76% of them singletons.

The rearrangement links TRBV10-1 to TRBJ2-1, with a tentative D call TRBD1 (7 bases). The sample comprised PBMCs or T cells enriched from blood (not recorded which). The source is a woman aged 45-60 years with acute COVID-19. The CDR3 DNA follows: TGCGCCAGCAGTGAATTAAGGGACAGCGGGAATGAGCAGTTCTTC. As protein: CASSELRDSGNEQFF.